This T cell receptor beta chain was captured by sequencing in a study of Ad26.COV2.S vaccination and SARS-CoV-2 variants. Study-level results: Using TCR breadth and depth analyses may have led to underestimated total T cell responses. Vaccine recipients had higher spike-specific TCR breadth than placebo recipients.

V was clipped by 0 bases and J by 4 bases, with 12 bases between them. CDR1 is SGHRS and CDR2 is YFSETQ in the germline V gene. This CDR3 has 15 residues. Noted treatment: 15 to 20 received Ad26.COV2.S at low or high dose, single or two shots; a few received placebo; per-sample allocation not given. Collection of samples fell on day 63 after the first vaccine or placebo injection. An adult aged 18-55 years in Boston served as the donor. An Ad26 vector was used to express Wuhan-strain SARS-CoV-2 spike as the vaccine. The count of this clone is one. Its antigen is not identified. Sequencing used immunoSEQ multiplex PCR; TCRdb keeps in-frame clones, though not all of them. This repertoire shows 500,000 or so clones, 75% to 90% found once; its top ten account for just over 2.5%.

The starting material was peripheral blood, obtained in a trial of Ad26.COV2.S vaccine versus placebo. The chain uses TRBV5-1 and TRBJ2-3; either TRBD1 or TRBD2 may fit D (6 bases each). This receptor was obtained from a person between 18 and 59 years old who received the Ad26.COV2.S COVID-19 vaccine or a placebo. CDR3 DNA sequence: TGCGCCAGCAGCTTGGGGCTTCGGGGGCCAGATACGCAGTATTTT. This sequence encodes CASSLGLRGPDTQYF.